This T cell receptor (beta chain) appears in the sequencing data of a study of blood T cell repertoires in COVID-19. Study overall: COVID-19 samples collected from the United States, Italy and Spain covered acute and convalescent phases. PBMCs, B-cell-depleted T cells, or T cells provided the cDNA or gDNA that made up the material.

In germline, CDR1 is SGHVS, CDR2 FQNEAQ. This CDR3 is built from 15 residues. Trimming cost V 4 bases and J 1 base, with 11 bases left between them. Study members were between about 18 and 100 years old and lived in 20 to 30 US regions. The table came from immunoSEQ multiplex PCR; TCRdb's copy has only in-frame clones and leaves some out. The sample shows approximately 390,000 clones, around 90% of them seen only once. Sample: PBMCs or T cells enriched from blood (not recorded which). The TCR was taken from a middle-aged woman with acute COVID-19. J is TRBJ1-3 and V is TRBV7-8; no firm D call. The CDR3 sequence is CASSSERVSGNTIYF. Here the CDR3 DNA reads TGTGCCAGCAGCTCCGAGCGGGTTTCTGGAAACACCATATATTTT.